The rows below give T cell receptor beta chains drawn from one sample of a study of blood T cell repertoires in COVID-19. Sequencing was performed with immunoSEQ multiplex PCR; in TCRdb, only in-frame clones are kept and a portion is missing. The table lists 250,000 to 350,000 clones, approximately 84% of them singletons. Material: peripheral blood. Every receptor here comes from a human donor with COVID-19, enrolled during active disease. The donor label of this sample is uncertain. The CDR3 runs from the conserved cysteine through the conserved F or W. The D gene is left open where the match is weak. Expanded clones get a size class; other rows say once, few or many, or leave the size out.

cdr3_aa cdr3_nt clone_size v_call d_call j_call
CAWSLFPPRGIDTGELFF TGTGCCTGGAGCCTATTTCCCCCAAGGGGCATTGACACCGGGGAGCTGTTTTTT - TRBV30 - TRBJ2-2
CASSFGGLGYGYTF TGTGCCAGCAGCTTCGGTGGACTTGGCTATGGCTACACCTTC - TRBV7-9 - TRBJ1-2
CASRYRDSLYEKLFF TGTGCCAGCAGGTACCGAGACAGTTTATATGAAAAACTGTTTTTT - TRBV6-6 - TRBJ1-4
CSVGGATSTDTQYF TGCAGCGTGGGCGGAGCGACTAGCACAGATACGCAGTATTTT - TRBV29-1 - TRBJ2-3
CASRKGMRRDGYTF TGTGCCAGCCGCAAGGGCATGCGGCGGGATGGCTACACCTTC - TRBV6-5 - TRBJ1-2
CASSQDIREATYNEQFF TGCGCCAGCAGCCAAGATATCCGGGAGGCCACCTACAATGAGCAGTTCTTC - TRBV4-1 TRBD2 TRBJ2-1
CASRRDNEQFF TGTGCCAGCAGGCGAGACAATGAGCAGTTCTTC - TRBV28 - TRBJ2-1
CASTFSGANVLTF TGTGCCAGCACCTTCTCTGGGGCCAACGTCCTGACTTTC - TRBV27 - TRBJ2-6
CAISESRGLETQYF TGTGCCATCAGTGAGTCCAGGGGCCTGGAGACCCAGTACTTC - TRBV10-3 - TRBJ2-5
CASSFELGVEQYF TGTGCCAGCAGTTTCGAACTAGGAGTCGAGCAGTACTTC - TRBV28 - TRBJ2-7
CASSSRGQGDTEAFF TGCGCCAGCAGCTCGCGCGGACAGGGAGACACTGAAGCTTTCTTT once TRBV5-1 TRBD1 TRBJ1-1
CASSPLRHPDRGNGYTF TGTGCCAGCAGCCCTCTACGTCACCCGGACAGGGGAAATGGCTACACCTTC - TRBV5-8 TRBD1 TRBJ1-2
CATSRLAGGQPQHF TGTGCCACCAGCAGACTAGCGGGGGGGCAGCCCCAGCATTTT - TRBV15 - TRBJ1-5
CASSMTGGRSNQPQHF TGTGCCAGTAGTATGACAGGGGGCCGGTCCAATCAGCCCCAGCATTTT - TRBV19 TRBD1 TRBJ1-5
CASSLRQGNYNEQFF TGTGCCAGCTCACTACGACAGGGGAACTACAATGAGCAGTTCTTC many TRBV18 TRBD1 TRBJ2-1
CSVGGTSIYNEQFF TGCAGCGTTGGCGGGACTAGCATTTACAATGAGCAGTTCTTC - TRBV29-1 TRBD2 TRBJ2-1
CASSLSVHSYEQYF TGTGCCAGCAGTTTGAGCGTACACTCCTACGAGCAGTACTTC few TRBV27 - TRBJ2-7
CASSLAQGGTEAFF TGTGCCAGCAGCTTGGCACAGGGAGGGACTGAAGCTTTCTTT - TRBV5-6 - TRBJ1-1
CASSWSGSLDGYTF TGTGCCAGCAGTTGGTCGGGGTCGTTGGATGGCTACACCTTC - TRBV27 - TRBJ1-2
CASSVGAGSRETQYF TGTGCCAGCAGCGTAGGGGCAGGGTCTCGGGAGACCCAGTACTTC many TRBV9 - TRBJ2-5
CASSLALIGGGLPPYEQYF TGTGCCAGCAGCTTAGCGCTAATAGGGGGCGGACTACCGCCCTACGAGCAGTACTTC - TRBV7-2 - TRBJ2-7
CASSFAQLNTEAFF TGCGCCAGCAGCTTCGCACAGCTAAACACTGAAGCTTTCTTT - TRBV5-1 - TRBJ1-1
CASKRQGALQNYEQYF TGTGCCAGCAAAAGACAGGGGGCCCTCCAGAACTACGAGCAGTACTTC - TRBV21-1 - TRBJ2-7
CASRSVQGGSPLHF TGTGCCAGCAGATCGGTTCAAGGGGGATCACCCCTCCACTTT - TRBV27 - TRBJ1-6
CASSPPSGPYEQYF TGTGCCAGCAGCCCCCCTAGCGGCCCCTACGAGCAGTACTTC - TRBV11-2 TRBD2 TRBJ2-7
CASSPILAGGYNEQFF TGTGCCAGCAGTCCGATTTTAGCGGGAGGATACAATGAGCAGTTCTTC - TRBV28 TRBD2 TRBJ2-1
CASSLTSGRAGGELFF TGCGCCAGCAGCTTAACTAGCGGGAGGGCCGGCGGGGAGCTGTTTTTT - TRBV5-1 TRBD2 TRBJ2-2
CASSTGQGSFNINSPLHF TGTGCCAGTAGTACGGGACAGGGTTCCTTCAACATCAATTCACCCCTCCACTTT - TRBV19 TRBD1 TRBJ1-6
CATDDRDNEQFF TGTGCCACCGATGACAGGGACAATGAGCAGTTCTTC - TRBV19 TRBD1 TRBJ2-1
CASNTRTSDSLGELFF TGTGCCAGCAACACAAGGACTAGCGACTCTTTGGGGGAGCTGTTTTTT - TRBV21-1 - TRBJ2-2
CASSLDTNTGELFF TGTGCCAGCAGCCTCGACACGAACACCGGGGAGCTGTTTTTT few TRBV7-3 - TRBJ2-2
CASSPQGTGSATNYGYTF TGTGCCAGTAGTCCGCAGGGGACAGGGTCCGCTACTAACTATGGCTACACCTTC - TRBV19 TRBD1 TRBJ1-2
CASSLSRNTDTQYF TGTGCCAGCAGCTTATCCAGAAACACAGATACGCAGTATTTT - TRBV7-2 - TRBJ2-3
CAWSSSLANEQYF TGTGCCTGGAGTTCGTCCCTAGCTAACGAGCAGTACTTC - TRBV30 - TRBJ2-7
CASPRDRQFRSYNEQFF TGTGCCAGCCCCCGGGACAGGCAGTTTCGCTCCTACAATGAGCAGTTCTTC - TRBV21-1 - TRBJ2-1
CASSTDNEQFF TGTGCCAGCAGTACGGACAATGAGCAGTTCTTC once TRBV9 - TRBJ2-1
CSVQVGTGYTGANVLTF TGCAGCGTTCAGGTGGGGACAGGGTACACTGGGGCCAACGTCCTGACTTTC - TRBV29-1 TRBD1 TRBJ2-6
CASSPPRGGQATDTQYF TGTGCCAGCTCACCACCCCGGGGGGGGCAAGCCACAGATACGCAGTATTTT - TRBV18 TRBD2 TRBJ2-3
CASSISGGGENIQYF TGTGCCAGTAGTATATCGGGAGGGGGAGAAAACATTCAGTACTTC - TRBV19 TRBD2 TRBJ2-4
CASSPYGQSNQPQHF TGTGCCAGCAGCCCGTATGGGCAGTCCAATCAGCCCCAGCATTTT - TRBV7-2 - TRBJ1-5
CASSIGLRNEQFF TGTGCCAGTAGTATAGGACTACGCAATGAGCAGTTCTTC - TRBV19 - TRBJ2-1
CASSHQRDTSTDTQYF TGTGCCAGCAGCCACCAGCGGGATACTAGCACAGATACGCAGTATTTT - TRBV5-6 TRBD2 TRBJ2-3